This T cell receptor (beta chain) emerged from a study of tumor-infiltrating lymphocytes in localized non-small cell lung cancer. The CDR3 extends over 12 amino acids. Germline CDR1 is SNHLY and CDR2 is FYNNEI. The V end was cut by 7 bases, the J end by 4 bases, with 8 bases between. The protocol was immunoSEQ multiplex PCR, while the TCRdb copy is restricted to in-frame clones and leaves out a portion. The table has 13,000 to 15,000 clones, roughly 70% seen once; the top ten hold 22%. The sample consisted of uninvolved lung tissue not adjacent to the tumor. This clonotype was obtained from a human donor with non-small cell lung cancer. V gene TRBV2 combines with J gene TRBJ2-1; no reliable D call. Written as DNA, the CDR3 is TGTGCCAGCAAGGGTACATACAATGAGCAGTTCTTC. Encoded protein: CASKGTYNEQFF.